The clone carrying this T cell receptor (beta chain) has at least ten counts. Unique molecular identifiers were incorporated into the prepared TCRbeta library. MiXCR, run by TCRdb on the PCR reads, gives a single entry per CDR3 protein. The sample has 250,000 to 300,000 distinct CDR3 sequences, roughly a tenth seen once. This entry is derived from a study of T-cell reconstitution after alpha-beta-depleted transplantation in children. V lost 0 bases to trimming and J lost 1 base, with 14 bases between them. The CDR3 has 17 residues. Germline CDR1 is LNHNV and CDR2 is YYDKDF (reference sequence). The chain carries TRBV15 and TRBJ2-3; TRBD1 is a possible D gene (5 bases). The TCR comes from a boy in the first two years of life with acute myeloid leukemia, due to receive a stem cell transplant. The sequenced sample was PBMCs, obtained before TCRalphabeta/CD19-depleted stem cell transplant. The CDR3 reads CATSRDYGRVRTDTQYF. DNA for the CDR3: TGTGCCACCAGCAGAGATTACGGCAGGGTACGCACAGATACGCAGTATTTT.